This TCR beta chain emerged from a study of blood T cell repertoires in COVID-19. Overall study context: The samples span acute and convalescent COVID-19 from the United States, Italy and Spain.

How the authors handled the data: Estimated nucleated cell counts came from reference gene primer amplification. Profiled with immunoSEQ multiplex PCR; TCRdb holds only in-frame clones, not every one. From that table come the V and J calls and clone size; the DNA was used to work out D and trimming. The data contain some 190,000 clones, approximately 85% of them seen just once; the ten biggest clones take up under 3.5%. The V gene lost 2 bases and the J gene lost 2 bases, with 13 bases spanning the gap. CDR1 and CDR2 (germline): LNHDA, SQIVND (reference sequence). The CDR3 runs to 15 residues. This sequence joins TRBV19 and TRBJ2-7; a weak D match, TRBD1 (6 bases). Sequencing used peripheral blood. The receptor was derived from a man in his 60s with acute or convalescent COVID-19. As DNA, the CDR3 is TGTGCCAGTAGTATAACTGACAGGTCCCCCTACGAGCAGTACTTC. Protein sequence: CASSITDRSPYEQYF. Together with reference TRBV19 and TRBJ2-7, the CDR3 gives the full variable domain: DGGITQSPKYLFRKEGQNVTLSCEQNLNHDAMYWYRQDPGQGLRLIYYSQIVNDFQKGDIAEGYSVSREKKESFPLTVTSAQKNPTAFYLCASSITDRSPYEQYFGPGTRLTVT.